The source of this T cell receptor (beta chain) is a study of T cell responses to AZD1222 COVID-19 vaccine. Trimming took 4 bases from V and 0 from J; bases not matched to a gene: 9. Germline V gene data show CDR1 as SGHDT and CDR2 as YYEEEE. CDR3 size: 18 residues. The table came from immunoSEQ multiplex PCR; TCRdb's copy has only in-frame clones and leaves some out. The sample includes some 130,000 clones, roughly 93% of them seen just once. Researchers grouped second doses given at about 4 or about 12 weeks into one pool. The J gene is TRBJ2-1, the V gene TRBV5-6; 11 positions agree with TRBD2. Sequenced here: peripheral blood, sampled 28 days after the second AZD1222 dose. This clonotype originated in an adult who received the AZD1222 COVID-19 vaccine. The DNA for the CDR3 is TGTGCCAGCAGCGGGGGACTAGCGGAACTCTTCTCCTACAATGAGCAGTTCTTC. Its protein product is CASSGGLAELFSYNEQFF.